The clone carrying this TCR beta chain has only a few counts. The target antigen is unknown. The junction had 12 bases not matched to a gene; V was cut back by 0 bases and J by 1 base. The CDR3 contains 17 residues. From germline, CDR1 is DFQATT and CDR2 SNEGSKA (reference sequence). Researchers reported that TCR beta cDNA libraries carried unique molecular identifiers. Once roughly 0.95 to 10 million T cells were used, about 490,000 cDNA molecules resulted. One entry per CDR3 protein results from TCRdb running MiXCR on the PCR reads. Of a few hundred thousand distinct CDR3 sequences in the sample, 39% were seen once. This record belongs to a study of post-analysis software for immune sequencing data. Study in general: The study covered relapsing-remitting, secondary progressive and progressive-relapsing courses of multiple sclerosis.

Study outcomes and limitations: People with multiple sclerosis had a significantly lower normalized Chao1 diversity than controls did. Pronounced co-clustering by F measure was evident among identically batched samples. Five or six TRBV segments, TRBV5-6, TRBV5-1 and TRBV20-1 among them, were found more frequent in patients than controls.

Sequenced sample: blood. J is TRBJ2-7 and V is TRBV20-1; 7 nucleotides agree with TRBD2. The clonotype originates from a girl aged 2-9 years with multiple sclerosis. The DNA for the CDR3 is TGCAGTGCTAGAGATCCGCTGAGGGACTACCGTTCCTACGAGCAGTACTTC. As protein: CSARDPLRDYRSYEQYF.